This TCR beta chain was recorded in a study of blood T cell repertoires in COVID-19 (dated by TCRdb to 2018 to 2021). Concerning the study at large: The collaborator samples originated in the United States, Italy and Spain and spanned the acute and convalescent phases of COVID-19. The repertoires were released in a freely available public database intended as a resource for research on the immune response to SARS-CoV-2. HLA class I and class II types, where available, came from metadata supplied by the sample provider rather than from assay-based typing. Sample metadata almost always included a de-identified subject ID, COVID-19 status, age in years and sex. The dataset comprised deeply sampled blood TCRbeta repertoires from subjects exposed to, actively infected with, or recovered from COVID-19. The prospective study material was composed of cDNA or gDNA derived from T cells, B-cell-depleted T cells, or PBMCs. The samples were drawn from the first 160 participants of the ongoing ImmuneRACE study and from 1,200 or so subjects provided by 6 global collaborators.

The collaborating institutions used their own protocols to collect whole blood in K2EDTA tubes. For TCRbeta analysis, collaborators shipped samples in one of three forms: frozen whole blood, isolated PBMCs, or DNA extracted from either of those sample types. The immunoSEQ Assay, a bias-controlled multiplex PCR, was used to amplify TCRbeta CDR3 regions from genomic DNA. The authors' analysis ran thus. The number of nucleated cells in each sample was estimated from the amplification of reference gene primers within the assay. To quantify the absolute abundance of each unique TCRbeta CDR3 rearrangement, sequence reads were collapsed and filtered. For each sample, productive Simpson clonality was calculated as the square root of Simpson's diversity index over productive rearrangements. The table was pulled from immuneACCESS by TCRdb, which kept in-frame rearrangements only. Such tables lose some clones; where checked, under half of the loss comes from unresolved V genes, and the rest has no known cause. The D gene and trimming were derived from the DNA, and the V and J assignments and clone size from that table. Recorded for this sample are around 200,000 clones; roughly 80% of them occurred a single time. Approximately 4.7% of the sample is held by the ten biggest clonotypes.

The study at large found these results: The amount of clinical and demographic metadata varied by source and participant and was provided uncurated.

Comment on this clone: It has no known antigen specificity. No per-base quality is available; no much larger clone lies one base away.

V is shortened by 1 base, J by 8 bases, and the region joining them spans 9 bases. The CDR3, cysteine through phenylalanine, is 13 amino acids long. The retained sequence is limited to the CDR3, 39 bases, with the frame set at the first base. The germline V gene (reference sequence) sets CDR1 to LGHDT and CDR2 to YNNKEL. Sequencing was done on a sample of peripheral blood. This TCR was sampled from a man aged 50-60 years with active or convalescent COVID-19. The chain links TRBV3-1 (or the pseudogene TRBV3-2) with TRBJ1-3; the D gene cannot be named for sure. The CDR3 region reads CASSQVGRDTIYF. The sequenced DNA is TGTGCCAGCAGCCAAGTTGGGCGTGACACCATATATTTT.